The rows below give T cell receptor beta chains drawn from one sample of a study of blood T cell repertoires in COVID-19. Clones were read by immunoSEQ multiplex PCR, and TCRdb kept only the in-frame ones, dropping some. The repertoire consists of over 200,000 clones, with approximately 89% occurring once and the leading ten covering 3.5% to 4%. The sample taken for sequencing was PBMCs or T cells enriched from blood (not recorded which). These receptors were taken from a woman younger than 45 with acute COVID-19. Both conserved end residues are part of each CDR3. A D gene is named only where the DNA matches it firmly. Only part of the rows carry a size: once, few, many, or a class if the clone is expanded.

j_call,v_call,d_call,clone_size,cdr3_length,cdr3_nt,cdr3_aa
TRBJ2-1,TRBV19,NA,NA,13,TGTGCCAGTAGTATGAAGGGGTTTCATGAGCAGTTCTTC,CASSMKGFHEQFF
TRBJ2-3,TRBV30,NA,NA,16,TGTGCCTGGAGGTTGGTCTGGACTATGGCAGCAGATACGCAGTATTTT,CAWRLVWTMAADTQYF
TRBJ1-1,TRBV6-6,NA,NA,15,TGTGCCAGCAGTCCATCCGACAGGTGGGGCACTGAAGCTTTCTTT,CASSPSDRWGTEAFF
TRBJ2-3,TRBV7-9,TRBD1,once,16,TGTGCCAGCAGCCACTCGGACAGGGGAAGGGCAGATACGCAGTATTTT,CASSHSDRGRADTQYF
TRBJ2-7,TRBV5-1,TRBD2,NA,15,TGCGCCAGCAGCTTGCGGGGGGTGCTCTCCTACGAGCAGTACTTC,CASSLRGVLSYEQYF
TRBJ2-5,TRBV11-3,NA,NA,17,TGTGCCAGCAGCTCCACTTTCCAGGACTCGGGCCAAGAGACCCAGTACTTC,CASSSTFQDSGQETQYF
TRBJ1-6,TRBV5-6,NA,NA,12,TGTGCCAGCAACACAGGGTTCTCACCCCTCCACTTT,CASNTGFSPLHF
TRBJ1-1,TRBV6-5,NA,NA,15,TGTGCCAGCAGATCACACGACAGGCTAACCGGAGAAGCTTTCTTT,CASRSHDRLTGEAFF
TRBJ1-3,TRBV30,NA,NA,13,TGTGCCTGGACCTTCGGGAATGGAAACACCATATATTTT,CAWTFGNGNTIYF
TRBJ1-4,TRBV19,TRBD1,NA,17,TGTGCCAGTAGTACCCATGGACAGGGGGAAGTAGGTGAAAAACTGTTTTTT,CASSTHGQGEVGEKLFF
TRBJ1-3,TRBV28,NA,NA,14,TGTGCCAGCAGTTTGACAGGCTCTGGAAACACCATATATTTT,CASSLTGSGNTIYF
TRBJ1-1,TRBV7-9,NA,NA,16,TGTGCCAGCAGCCGTGGACAGAACGTAATGAACACTGAAGCTTTCTTT,CASSRGQNVMNTEAFF
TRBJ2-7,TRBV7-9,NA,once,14,TGTGCCAGCAGCCTGACAGGAATCCTCTACGAGCAGTACTTC,CASSLTGILYEQYF
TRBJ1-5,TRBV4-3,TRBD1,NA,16,TGCGCCAGCAGCCCGAGCGCAGGACAGGGGATTGAGCCCCAGCATTTT,CASSPSAGQGIEPQHF
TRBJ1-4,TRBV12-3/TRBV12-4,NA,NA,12,TGTGCCAGCGGGAGGGGAGGCGAAAAACTGTTTTTT,CASGRGGEKLFF
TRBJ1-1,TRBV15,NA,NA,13,TGTGCCACCAGCCGCGTGGTATACACTGAAGCTTTCTTT,CATSRVVYTEAFF
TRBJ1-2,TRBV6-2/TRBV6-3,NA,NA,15,TGTGCCAGCAGTTACCCCGCAGGTCAGAACTATGGCTACACCTTC,CASSYPAGQNYGYTF
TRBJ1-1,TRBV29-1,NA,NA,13,TGCAGCCCTGGCTTGGGGGGGAACACTGAAGCTTTCTTT,CSPGLGGNTEAFF
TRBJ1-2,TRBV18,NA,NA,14,TGTGCCAGCTCACCAGAGGGAACTAACTATGGCTACACCTTC,CASSPEGTNYGYTF
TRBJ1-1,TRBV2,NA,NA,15,TGTGCCAGCAGATACTCTACTAGGACGAACACTGAAGCTTTCTTT,CASRYSTRTNTEAFF
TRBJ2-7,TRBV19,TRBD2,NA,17,TGTGCCAGTAGTAGATCGAGGGTGACTAGCGGGCACTACGAGCAGTACTTC,CASSRSRVTSGHYEQYF
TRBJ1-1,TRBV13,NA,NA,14,TGTGCCAGCAGCTTGGGGCACCTGAACACTGAAGCTTTCTTT,CASSLGHLNTEAFF
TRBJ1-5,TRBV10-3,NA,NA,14,TGTGCCATCAGTGAGGGCAGGGTGGATCAGCCCCAGCATTTT,CAISEGRVDQPQHF
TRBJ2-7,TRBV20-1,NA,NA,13,TGCAGTGCTAGTTCTTCAGGGGAACACGAGCAGTACTTC,CSASSSGEHEQYF
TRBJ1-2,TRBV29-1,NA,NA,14,TGCAGCGTTGGGCCGGAGGGGGGGGACTATGGCTACACCTTC,CSVGPEGGDYGYTF
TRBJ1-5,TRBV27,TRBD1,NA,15,TGTGCCAGCAGTCCTGAACAGGGGGTGTTTGAGCCCCAGCATTTT,CASSPEQGVFEPQHF
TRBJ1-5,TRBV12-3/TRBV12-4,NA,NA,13,TGTGCCAGCAGTTTTTCCGGCAATCAGCCCCAGCATTTT,CASSFSGNQPQHF
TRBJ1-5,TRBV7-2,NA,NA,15,TGTGCCAGCAGTTCTTGGGGAGATAGCAATCAGCCCCAGCATTTT,CASSSWGDSNQPQHF
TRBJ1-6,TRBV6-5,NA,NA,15,TGTGCCAGCAGCCTACGAGACATGAGTGATTCACCCCTCCACTTT,CASSLRDMSDSPLHF
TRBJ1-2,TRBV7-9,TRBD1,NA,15,TGTGCCAGCAGTTACACCGGGACAGGGGACTATGGCTACACCTTC,CASSYTGTGDYGYTF
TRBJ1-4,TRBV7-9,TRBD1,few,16,TGTGCCAGCAGCTCTAACAGGGGCCGGGATAATGAAAAACTGTTTTTT,CASSSNRGRDNEKLFF
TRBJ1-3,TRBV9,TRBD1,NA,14,TGTGCCAGCAGCGGACAGGGTCCTGGAAACACCATATATTTT,CASSGQGPGNTIYF
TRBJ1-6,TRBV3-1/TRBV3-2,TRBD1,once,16,TGTGCCAGCAGCCTAGACTGGACAGGGGATAATTCACCCCTCCACTTT,CASSLDWTGDNSPLHF
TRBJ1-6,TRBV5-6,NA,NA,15,TGTGCCAGCAGCTTGGAGGTCAGGATTAATTCACCCCTCCACTTT,CASSLEVRINSPLHF